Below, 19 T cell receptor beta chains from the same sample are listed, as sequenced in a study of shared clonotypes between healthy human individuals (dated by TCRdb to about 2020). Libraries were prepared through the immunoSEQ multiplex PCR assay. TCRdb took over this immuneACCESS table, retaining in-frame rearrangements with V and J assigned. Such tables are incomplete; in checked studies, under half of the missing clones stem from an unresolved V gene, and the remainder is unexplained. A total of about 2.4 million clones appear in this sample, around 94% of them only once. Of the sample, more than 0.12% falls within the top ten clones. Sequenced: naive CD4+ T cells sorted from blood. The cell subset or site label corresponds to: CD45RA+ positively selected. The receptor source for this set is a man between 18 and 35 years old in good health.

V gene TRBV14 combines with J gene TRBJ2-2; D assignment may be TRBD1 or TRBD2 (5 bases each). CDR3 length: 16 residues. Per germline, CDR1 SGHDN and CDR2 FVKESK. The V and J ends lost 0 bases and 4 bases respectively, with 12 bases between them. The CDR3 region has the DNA TGTGCCAGCAGCCAAGACTCCGGGACCTTCACCGGGGAGCTGTTTTTT. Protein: CASSQDSGTFTGELFF.

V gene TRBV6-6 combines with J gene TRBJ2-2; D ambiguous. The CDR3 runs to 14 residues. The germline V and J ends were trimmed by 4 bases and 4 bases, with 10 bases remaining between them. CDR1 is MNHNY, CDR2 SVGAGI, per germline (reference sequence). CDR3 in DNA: TGTGCCAGCAGTTGGGGTGGTAGCACCGGGGAGCTGTTTTTT. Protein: CASSWGGSTGELFF.

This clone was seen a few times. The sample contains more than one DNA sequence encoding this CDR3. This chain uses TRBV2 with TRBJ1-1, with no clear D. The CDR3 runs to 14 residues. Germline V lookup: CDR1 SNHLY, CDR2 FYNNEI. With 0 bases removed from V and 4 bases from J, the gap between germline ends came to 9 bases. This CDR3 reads CASSEAGAVTEAFF. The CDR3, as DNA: TGTGCCAGCAGTGAAGCGGGCGCTGTCACTGAAGCTTTCTTT.

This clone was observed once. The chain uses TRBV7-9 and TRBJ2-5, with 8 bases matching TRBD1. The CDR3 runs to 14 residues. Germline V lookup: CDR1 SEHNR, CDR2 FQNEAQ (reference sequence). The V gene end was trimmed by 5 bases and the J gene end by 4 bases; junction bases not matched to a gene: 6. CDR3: CASSPGQGRETQYF. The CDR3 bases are TGTGCCAGCAGCCCTGGACAGGGTAGAGAGACCCAGTACTTC.

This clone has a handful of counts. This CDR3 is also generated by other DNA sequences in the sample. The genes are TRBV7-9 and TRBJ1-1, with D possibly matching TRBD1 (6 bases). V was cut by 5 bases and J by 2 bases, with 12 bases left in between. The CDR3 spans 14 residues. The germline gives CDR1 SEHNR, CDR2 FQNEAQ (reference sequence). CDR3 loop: CASSPKGGNTEAFF. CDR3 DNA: TGTGCCAGCAGCCCTAAAGGGGGAAACACTGAAGCTTTCTTT.

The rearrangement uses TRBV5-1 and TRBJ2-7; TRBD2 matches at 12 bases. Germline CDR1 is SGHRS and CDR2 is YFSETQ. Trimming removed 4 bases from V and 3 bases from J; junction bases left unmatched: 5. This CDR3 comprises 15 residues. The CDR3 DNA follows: TGCGCCAGCAGCCTAGCGGGAGGGGAGTTCTACGAGCAGTACTTC. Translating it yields CASSLAGGEFYEQYF.

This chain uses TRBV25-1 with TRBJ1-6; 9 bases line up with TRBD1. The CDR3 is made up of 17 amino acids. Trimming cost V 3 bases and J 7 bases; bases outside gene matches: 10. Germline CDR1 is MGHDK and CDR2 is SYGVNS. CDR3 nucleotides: TGTGCCAGCAGTGATGGAACCCGACAGGGGGGAAATTCACCCCTCCACTTT. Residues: CASSDGTRQGGNSPLHF.

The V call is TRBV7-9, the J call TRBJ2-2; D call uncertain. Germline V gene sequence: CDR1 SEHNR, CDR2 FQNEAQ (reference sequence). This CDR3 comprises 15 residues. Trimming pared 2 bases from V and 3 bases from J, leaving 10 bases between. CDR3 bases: TGTGCCAGCAGCTTAATAGTTCCCTACACCGGGGAGCTGTTTTTT. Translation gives CASSLIVPYTGELFF.

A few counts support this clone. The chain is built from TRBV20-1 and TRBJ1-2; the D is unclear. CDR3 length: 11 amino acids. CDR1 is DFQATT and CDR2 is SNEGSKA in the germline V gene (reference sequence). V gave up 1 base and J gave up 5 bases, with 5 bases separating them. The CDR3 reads CSARGEYGYTF. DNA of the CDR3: TGCAGTGCTAGAGGGGAGTATGGCTACACCTTC.

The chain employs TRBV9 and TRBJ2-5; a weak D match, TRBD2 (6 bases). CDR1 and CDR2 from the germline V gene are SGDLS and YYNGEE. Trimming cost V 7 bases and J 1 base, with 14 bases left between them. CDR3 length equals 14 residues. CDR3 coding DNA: TGTGCCAGCGGGGGGTCGGGGGTCCAAGAGACCCAGTACTTC. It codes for CASGGSGVQETQYF.

Written as DNA, the CDR3 is TGTGCCAGCGTCTCAGGGGGCATTTATGGCTACACCTTC. Translated, it gives CASVSGGIYGYTF. The genes are TRBV6-1 and TRBJ1-2; 8 bases line up with TRBD1. Trimming removed 8 bases from V and 5 bases from J; junction bases left unmatched: 7. Germline assignment: CDR1 MNHNS and CDR2 SASEGT. The CDR3 loop spans 13 amino acids.

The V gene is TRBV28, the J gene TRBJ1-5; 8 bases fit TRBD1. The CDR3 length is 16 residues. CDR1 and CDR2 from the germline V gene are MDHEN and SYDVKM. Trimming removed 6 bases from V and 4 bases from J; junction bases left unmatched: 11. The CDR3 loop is CASRLTGGGGNQPQHF. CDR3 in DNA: TGTGCCAGCAGGCTTACAGGGGGAGGTGGGAATCAGCCCCAGCATTTT.

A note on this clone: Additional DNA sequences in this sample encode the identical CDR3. In DNA form, the CDR3 reads TGTGCCAGCAGTGTTACGAACACCGGGGAGCTGTTTTTT. Its protein is CASSVTNTGELFF. The chain has TRBV2 and TRBJ2-2; D is undetermined. V shed 4 bases and J shed 0 bases, with 3 bases lying between them. Germline V gene sequence: CDR1 SNHLY, CDR2 FYNNEI. This CDR3 spans 13 amino acids.

CDR3 sequence reads: CAWSSITGELFF. DNA for the CDR3: TGTGCCTGGAGCTCTATCACCGGGGAGCTGTTTTTT. V gene TRBV30 combines with J gene TRBJ2-2; D gene unclear. CDR1 is GTSNPN, CDR2 SVGIG, per germline (reference sequence). Trimming pared 3 bases from V and 4 bases from J, leaving 6 bases between. This CDR3 comprises 12 residues.

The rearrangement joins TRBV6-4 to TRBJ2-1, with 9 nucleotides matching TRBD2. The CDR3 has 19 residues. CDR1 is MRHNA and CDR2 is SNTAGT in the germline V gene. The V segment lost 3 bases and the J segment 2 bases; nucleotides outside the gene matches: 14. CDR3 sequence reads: CASSEFFLGLASAYNEQFF. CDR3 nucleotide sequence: TGTGCCAGCAGTGAATTTTTTCTTGGACTAGCGAGCGCCTACAATGAGCAGTTCTTC.

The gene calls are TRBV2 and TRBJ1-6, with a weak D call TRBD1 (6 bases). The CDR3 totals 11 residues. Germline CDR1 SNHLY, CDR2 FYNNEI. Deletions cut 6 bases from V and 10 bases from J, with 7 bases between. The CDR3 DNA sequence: TGTGCCAGCAGCAGGGGATCACCCCTCCACTTT. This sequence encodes CASSRGSPLHF.

This CDR3 is CASSARGSWVRTQYF. DNA for the CDR3: TGTGCCAGCAGCGCCCGAGGGTCGTGGGTTCGTACGCAGTATTTT. This chain connects TRBV7-8 to TRBJ2-3; weak D call: TRBD2 (5 bases). CDR1 is SGHVS, CDR2 FQNEAQ, per germline. CDR3 length: 15 residues. Trimming pared 5 bases from V and 8 bases from J, leaving 20 bases between.

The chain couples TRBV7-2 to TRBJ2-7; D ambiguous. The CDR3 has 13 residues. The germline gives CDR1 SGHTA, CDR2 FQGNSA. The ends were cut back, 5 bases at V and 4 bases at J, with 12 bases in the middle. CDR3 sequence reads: CASSPYNQYEQYF. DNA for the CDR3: TGTGCCAGCAGCCCCTATAACCAGTACGAGCAGTACTTC.

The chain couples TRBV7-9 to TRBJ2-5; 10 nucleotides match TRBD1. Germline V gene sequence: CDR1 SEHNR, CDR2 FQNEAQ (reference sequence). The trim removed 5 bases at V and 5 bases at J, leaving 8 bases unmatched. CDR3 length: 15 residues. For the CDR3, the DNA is TGTGCCAGCAGCCCCTGGACAGGGGGTCGGGAGACCCAGTACTTC. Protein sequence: CASSPWTGGRETQYF.